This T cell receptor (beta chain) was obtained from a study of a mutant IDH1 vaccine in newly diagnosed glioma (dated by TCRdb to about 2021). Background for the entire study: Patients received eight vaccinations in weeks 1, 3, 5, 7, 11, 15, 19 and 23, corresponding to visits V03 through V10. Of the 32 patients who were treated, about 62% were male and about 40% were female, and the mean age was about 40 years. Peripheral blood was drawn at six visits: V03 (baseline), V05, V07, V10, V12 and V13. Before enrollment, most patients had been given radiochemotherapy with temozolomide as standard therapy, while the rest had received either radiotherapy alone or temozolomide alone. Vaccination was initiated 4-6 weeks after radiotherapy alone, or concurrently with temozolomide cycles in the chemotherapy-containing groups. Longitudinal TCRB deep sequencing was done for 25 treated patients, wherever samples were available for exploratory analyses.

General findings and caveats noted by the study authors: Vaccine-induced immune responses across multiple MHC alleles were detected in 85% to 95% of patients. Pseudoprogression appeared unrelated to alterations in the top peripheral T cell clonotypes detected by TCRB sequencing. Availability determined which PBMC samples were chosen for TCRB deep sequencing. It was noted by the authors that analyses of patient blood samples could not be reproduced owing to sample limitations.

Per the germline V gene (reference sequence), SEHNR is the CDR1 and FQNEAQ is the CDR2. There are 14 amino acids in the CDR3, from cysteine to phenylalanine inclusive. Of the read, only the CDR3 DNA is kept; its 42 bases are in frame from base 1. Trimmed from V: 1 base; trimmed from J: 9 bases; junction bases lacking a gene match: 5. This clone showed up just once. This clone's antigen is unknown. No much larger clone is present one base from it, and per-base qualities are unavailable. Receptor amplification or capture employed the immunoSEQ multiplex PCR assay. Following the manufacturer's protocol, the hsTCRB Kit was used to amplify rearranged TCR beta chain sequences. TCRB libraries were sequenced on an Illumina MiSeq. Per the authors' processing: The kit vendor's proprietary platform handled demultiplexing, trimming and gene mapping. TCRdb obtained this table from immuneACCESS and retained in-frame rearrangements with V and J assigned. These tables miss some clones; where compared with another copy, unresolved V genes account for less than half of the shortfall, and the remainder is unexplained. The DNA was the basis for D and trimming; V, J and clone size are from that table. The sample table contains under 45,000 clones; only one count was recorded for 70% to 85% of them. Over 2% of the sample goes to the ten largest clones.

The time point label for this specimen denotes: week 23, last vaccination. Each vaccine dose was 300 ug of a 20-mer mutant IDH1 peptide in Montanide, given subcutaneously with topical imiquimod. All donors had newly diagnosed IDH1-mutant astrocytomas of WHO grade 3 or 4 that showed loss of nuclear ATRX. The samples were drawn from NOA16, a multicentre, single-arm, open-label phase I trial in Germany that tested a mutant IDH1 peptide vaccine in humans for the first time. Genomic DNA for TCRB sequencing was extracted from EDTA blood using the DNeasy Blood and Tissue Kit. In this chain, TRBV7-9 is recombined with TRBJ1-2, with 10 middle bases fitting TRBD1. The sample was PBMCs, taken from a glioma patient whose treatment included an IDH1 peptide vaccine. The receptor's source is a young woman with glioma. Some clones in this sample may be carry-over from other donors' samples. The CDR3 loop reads CASSLGGQGERYTF. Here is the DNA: TGTGCCAGCAGCTTAGGAGGACAGGGGGAGCGCTACACCTTC.